This T cell receptor beta chain was identified during a study of blood T cells in healthy people across ages (dated by TCRdb to between 2014 and 2017). For the study in its entirety: In model experiments, roughly one uniquely barcoded TCR beta cDNA molecule per two T cells was captured by template switching. Two additional independent replicas of 1 million unique cDNA reads from the same blood draw were analyzed for two donors (one aged 18 to 30 and one aged 80 or older). Using deep sequencing normalized with unique cDNA molecular identifiers, the study measured how TCR beta repertoire diversity changes with age. Donors were grouped into four age groups: young (average approximately 16 years), middle-aged (39), aged (about 59) and long-lived (approximately 82). Here is what the overall study found, with its caveats: The long-lived group showed more naive CD4+ T cells, fewer expanded clones and increased TCR diversity than the aged group, suggesting age selection. The percentage of naive T cells measured by flow cytometry correlated strongly with observed TCR beta diversity. Estimates of total diversity from one million sequenced T cells were regarded as lower bounds and underestimates. The CMV infection status of donors was not known, potentially confounding age-related changes in expanded clonotypes. As age increased, observed TCR beta diversity per million T cells dropped in a roughly linear way, and a significant reduction was already evident by age approximately 40. Bulk unsorted PBMC profiling prevented conclusive comparison of naive and antigen-experienced compartments.

CDR1 SQVTM and CDR2 ANQGSEA are derived from the germline V gene. From its cysteine to its phenylalanine, the CDR3 spans 13 amino acids. Left in the record is the CDR3 DNA by itself, 39 bases read in frame from the first base. V lost 8 bases and J lost 3 bases; the stretch between them is 16 bases long. The roughly 39 donors, aged about 6 to 95 years, were systemically healthy Caucasian individuals from Russia. Each donor gave around 9.9 milliliters of peripheral blood, collected into EDTA-treated Vacutainer tubes. PBMCs were isolated by Ficoll-Paque density-gradient centrifugation, with at least 6 million obtained per sample. Total RNA, at least 6 micrograms per sample, was extracted from PBMCs with Trizol reagent. For every donor, flow cytometry on a PBMC aliquot measured the percentage of naive CD45RAhigh/CD27high T cells. With regard to this clonotype: Its recognized antigen is unknown. No base quality values were provided; no much bigger clone lies one nucleotide off.

The library came from 5' RACE. The sequencer was an Illumina HiSeq 2500. A second PCR of roughly 7 to 12 cycles was performed with a sample-barcoded 5' primer and a J-beta primer mix. Each TCR beta cDNA molecule received a unique molecular identifier from a template-switch 5' adaptor carrying 12 random nucleotides. At least 2.5 million CDR3-containing paired-end reads were obtained from each sample. First-strand cDNA was synthesized from all RNA with the Mint cDNA synthesis kit, primed by a TRBC-specific oligonucleotide. Following uracil-DNA glycosylase treatment, all cDNA underwent a first 18-cycle PCR with the universal primers M1SS and BC2_uni_R. Turning to the authors' computational methods: Each sample was normalized by randomly selecting 1 million high-quality reads, each carrying a distinct molecular identifier. Instead of being binned into consensus sequences, reads that shared molecular identifiers were thrown out. MiTCR, with a Q25 quality threshold and the strictest error-elimination algorithm, was used for CDR3 identification, clonotype clustering and error correction. A nonparametric unseen species model with Euler transformation was used to estimate lower-bound total TCR beta diversity. TCRdb reanalyzed the raw reads on its own, using fastp at Q25 for trimming and MiXCR for clone calling, and kept in-frame beta chains. Entries are consolidated by CDR3 protein sequence, retaining the most common genes and DNA. The V and J calls come from TCRdb's annotation, not from the publication. The sample table shows over a million distinct CDR3 sequences, and approximately 25% are seen once. The leading ten clones occupy about 0.69% of the sample.

This sample also appeared in a second study, on T cells of mothers and their children. The second paper states: The donors were nine systemically healthy Caucasian individuals, made up of three mothers and their six children. cDNA synthesis consumed the entire amount of extracted RNA, loaded at approximately 1.6 ug RNA in each 15 ul reaction. In the second PCR, the M1S primer added sample barcodes and 2-4 random nucleotides. Over 8.5 million TCR beta CDR3 reads came from each mother, compared with some 3 million reads from each child. Thymic selection shapes the output of TCR recombination in a similar way in related and unrelated pairs, and inherited differences have a minor effect. Normalized repertoire overlap was always slightly but never significantly higher in related than unrelated mother-child pairs. No persistent microchimeric T cell clones were detected, at a sensitivity of around 97 clones per million clonotypes. In the study, deep NGS was used to compare the TCR beta repertoires of mothers and children, and features distinguishing related mother-child pairs from unrelated individuals were sought. On average, the children were approximately 11 +/- 4 years old, while the mothers were approximately 40 +/- 4 years old. After adapter ligation with NEBNext reagents, the libraries were sequenced on Illumina HiSeq 2000 with 100+100 nt paired-end reads. Mother and child libraries were prepared a month apart and sequenced in separate runs to prevent cross-contamination. For each donor, between 500,000 and 2,000,000 distinct TCR beta clonotypes were identified. Naive TCR beta clonotypes were estimated from low-frequency clonotypes matched to each donor's FACS-determined naive share, without sorting.

The chain links TRBV29-1 with TRBJ2-5; TRBD1 might be the D gene, on 6 matching bases. Sample: blood. This clonotype originated in a girl under 10 years old in good health. The sequenced DNA is TGCAGCCATATTACAGGGTTGGAAGAGACCCAGTACTTC. Its translation is CSHITGLEETQYF.